This is a list of T cell receptor beta chains from one sample in a study of molecular identifiers for immune sequencing clone quantification. MiXCR was run by TCRdb on the PCR reads, yielding one entry per CDR3 protein. The data contain just over 95,000 distinct CDR3 sequences, 20% to 25% of them singletons. Sequencing was carried out using naive CD8+ T cells from blood, with Jurkat cell RNA spiked in. Every receptor here comes from a human donor in good health. Some libraries in this study had Jurkat cell RNA spiked in. Both conserved end residues are part of each CDR3. The size of a clone is reported for some rows only, either as once, few or many, or as a class for expanded clones.

v_gene: TRBV6-5; j_gene: TRBJ1-1; abundance: many; CDR3aa: CASRLSVGRGAFF
v_gene: TRBV5-1; j_gene: TRBJ2-2; abundance: many; CDR3aa: CASSPPASGITGELFF
v_gene: TRBV24-1; j_gene: TRBJ2-7; abundance: -; CDR3aa: CATSEGTSYEQYF
v_gene: TRBV7-9; j_gene: TRBJ1-1; abundance: many; CDR3aa: CASSLEFVRGDMNTEAFF
v_gene: TRBV30; j_gene: TRBJ2-3; abundance: many; CDR3aa: CAWNTRTGGGADTQYF
v_gene: TRBV4-3; j_gene: TRBJ2-7; abundance: -; CDR3aa: CASSQEAGLGPCEQYF
v_gene: TRBV20-1; j_gene: TRBJ2-2; abundance: many; CDR3aa: CSAGTSGRANTGELFF
v_gene: TRBV27; j_gene: TRBJ2-7; abundance: -; CDR3aa: CASSLYADSDYEQYF
v_gene: TRBV27; j_gene: TRBJ2-3; abundance: many; CDR3aa: CASSLGTLTDTQYF
v_gene: TRBV19; j_gene: TRBJ1-4; abundance: -; CDR3aa: CASSTIKETGGGEKLFF
v_gene: TRBV10-3; j_gene: TRBJ2-3; abundance: many; CDR3aa: CAISSGLAGVTDTQYF
v_gene: TRBV27; j_gene: TRBJ1-1; abundance: many; CDR3aa: CASSLSVRAPEAFF
v_gene: TRBV4-3; j_gene: TRBJ2-7; abundance: many; CDR3aa: CASSQGTGARYEQYF
v_gene: TRBV7-9; j_gene: TRBJ2-1; abundance: -; CDR3aa: CASSLYSAEQFF
v_gene: TRBV4-3; j_gene: TRBJ1-1; abundance: many; CDR3aa: CASSQGAALNTEAFF
v_gene: TRBV6-5; j_gene: TRBJ2-7; abundance: -; CDR3aa: CACSYSRSYEQYF
v_gene: TRBV20-1; j_gene: TRBJ2-2; abundance: few; CDR3aa: CSARPGEANTGELFF
v_gene: TRBV15; j_gene: TRBJ1-5; abundance: few; CDR3aa: CATRSPGSNQPQHF
v_gene: TRBV30; j_gene: TRBJ2-7; abundance: many; CDR3aa: CAWSLGTGSEQYF
v_gene: TRBV19; j_gene: TRBJ2-7; abundance: -; CDR3aa: CASTAGSGEQYF
v_gene: TRBV4-3; j_gene: TRBJ2-1; abundance: -; CDR3aa: CTSSQDKVVQGIYYEQFF
v_gene: TRBV19; j_gene: TRBJ2-1; abundance: few; CDR3aa: CASSMIYNEQFF
v_gene: TRBV13; j_gene: TRBJ2-7; abundance: -; CDR3aa: CASSPGGSVAYEQYF
v_gene: TRBV3-1; j_gene: TRBJ2-1; abundance: -; CDR3aa: CASSLQAGDTHNEQFF
v_gene: TRBV30; j_gene: TRBJ2-7; abundance: many; CDR3aa: CAWSRTSYEQYF
v_gene: TRBV10-3; j_gene: TRBJ1-6; abundance: once; CDR3aa: CAISESKGVSPLHF
v_gene: TRBV2; j_gene: TRBJ2-7; abundance: many; CDR3aa: CASRPPRDGHGEQYF
v_gene: TRBV5-1; j_gene: TRBJ1-1; abundance: many; CDR3aa: CASSLRRTGDTEAFF
v_gene: TRBV19; j_gene: TRBJ2-7; abundance: many; CDR3aa: CASSPRPEFYEQYF
v_gene: TRBV5-6; j_gene: TRBJ2-1; abundance: -; CDR3aa: CASSSGSCDAQFF
v_gene: TRBV4-1; j_gene: TRBJ1-4; abundance: many; CDR3aa: CASSQVPIRQPPGPNEKLFF
v_gene: TRBV5-4; j_gene: TRBJ2-1; abundance: -; CDR3aa: CASRGLAELNEQIF
v_gene: TRBV7-9; j_gene: TRBJ2-1; abundance: -; CDR3aa: CASRGPAAGGYGTLNNEQFF